This T cell receptor (beta chain) was sequenced in a study of beta chain features in type 1 diabetes (dated by TCRdb to between 2017 and 2018). Describing the broader study: Mean age, gender distribution, total cell number and subset yield were not different between patients and healthy donors. A total of under 140,000,000 sorted cells were examined across all samples, and the number of cells per subset was strongly correlated with RNA yield. The study compared TCRB repertoires of sorted circulating CD4+ T cell subsets between recently diagnosed type 1 diabetes patients and matched healthy donors. Regulatory and stem cell-like memory subsets were isolated from only 8 patients and 8 healthy donors, whereas naive and central memory subsets came from all 30 or so donors. Results and caveats for the whole study, not just this receptor: A moderate but significant shortening of TCRB CDR3 length was observed in type 1 diabetes patients in all four CD4+ subsets. Because cDNA rather than genomic DNA was sequenced, highly expressing activated cells could have been over-represented, although no difference in activation and CD3 levels was found between groups. Naive, central memory and regulatory TCRB repertoires appeared more similar among patients than among healthy donors. Shorter templates might be favored by PCR, yet because patient and control samples were amplified and corrected together, any such skew would affect both groups equally. Patients with type 1 diabetes made fewer insertions and deleted more nucleotides at VDJ recombination sites, implying thymic rearrangement abnormalities. Only small numbers of individuals were included in the HLA sub-analyses, which left unresolved whether HLA type had any influence on TCRB rearrangement.

The High Capacity cDNA Reverse Transcription Kit was used to reverse transcribe all of the isolated RNA, meaning that expressed TCRB transcripts were what got sequenced. Naive, central memory and regulatory T cell samples underwent deep immunoSEQ sequencing, averaging about 3.5 million total reads per sample. After sorted cells were lysed in RLT buffer, RNA was extracted with DNase-treated RNeasy Micro or Mini kits, with the choice depending on cell number. Each cell subset was processed on its own to prevent cross-contamination, while patient and healthy donor samples were processed together. The immunoSEQ multiplex PCR was used to amplify TCRB sequences from cDNA, generating 87-bp fragments that spanned the CDR3 region. Amplicons were sequenced on the Illumina HiSeq platform. For the original study's pipeline: PCR bias was computationally corrected using synthetic template baselines, reads within Hamming distance 2 were collapsed, and singletons that could not be merged were discarded. By aligning reads against IMGT, V, D and J genes, CDR3 length, and insertions or deletions at six rearrangement sites were assigned. Within each subset, clonotype counts were normalized to the number of sorted cells before true diversity and Gini coefficients were calculated with the tcR R package. Repertoire sharing was quantified using the overlap coefficient calculated on TCRB nucleotide sequences. Out-of-frame TCRB sequences from naive cells were analyzed to stand in for the pre-selection repertoire. The clones in this table, taken by TCRdb from immuneACCESS, are in-frame only. Not every clone is retained; where verified, under half of the shortfall comes from an unresolved V gene, and the cause of the rest is unknown. V and J calls and clone size are as listed in that table; D and trimming were resolved from the DNA. This sample lists under 800,000 clones; about 14% were detected once. The top ten clonotypes cover more than 0.08% of the sample.

The CDR3 contains 17 residues, cysteine and phenylalanine counted. The CDR3 DNA has 51 bases and is translated from base 1. The V and J ends are trimmed by 2 bases and 4 bases, leaving 20 bases between them. Looking up the germline V gene yields CDR1 SGHTA and CDR2 FQGNSA. A single peripheral blood draw of about 116 mL on average was collected from each donor into heparinised tubes. Naive, central memory, regulatory and stem cell-like memory CD4+ T cells were sorted on a BD FACSAria II using a panel including CD45RO, CCR7, CD25, CD127, CD95 and CD27. A purity above 95% was achieved for all sorted populations. PBMCs were isolated immediately by Lymphoprep density gradient centrifugation and stained directly without culture. So that batch effects would be minimized, each experiment stained and sorted samples in pairs, pairing one healthy donor with one patient. With respect to this clone: Its antigen remains undetermined. One base away there is no much larger clone; base qualities are not given.

The TCR was taken from a man aged 18-30 years in good health. Recombination joined TRBV7-2 with TRBJ2-5, with the D gene not clear enough to name. The material sequenced was naive CD4+ T cells from blood. The sample's cell subset or site label is to be understood as: true naive CD4+ T cells. The CDR3 amino acid sequence is: CASSLIGSLLFRETQYF. The DNA sequence is as follows: TGTGCCAGCAGCTTAATAGGCAGCCTGCTCTTTCGAGAGACCCAGTACTTC. With all but the CDR3 taken from the reference TRBV7-2 and TRBJ2-5 genes, the full variable domain is: GAGVSQSPSNKVTEKGKDVELRCDPISGHTALYWYRQSLGQGLEFLIYFQGNSAPDKSGLPSDRFSAERTGGSVSTLTIQRTQQEDSAVYLCASSLIGSLLFRETQYFGPGTRLLVL.